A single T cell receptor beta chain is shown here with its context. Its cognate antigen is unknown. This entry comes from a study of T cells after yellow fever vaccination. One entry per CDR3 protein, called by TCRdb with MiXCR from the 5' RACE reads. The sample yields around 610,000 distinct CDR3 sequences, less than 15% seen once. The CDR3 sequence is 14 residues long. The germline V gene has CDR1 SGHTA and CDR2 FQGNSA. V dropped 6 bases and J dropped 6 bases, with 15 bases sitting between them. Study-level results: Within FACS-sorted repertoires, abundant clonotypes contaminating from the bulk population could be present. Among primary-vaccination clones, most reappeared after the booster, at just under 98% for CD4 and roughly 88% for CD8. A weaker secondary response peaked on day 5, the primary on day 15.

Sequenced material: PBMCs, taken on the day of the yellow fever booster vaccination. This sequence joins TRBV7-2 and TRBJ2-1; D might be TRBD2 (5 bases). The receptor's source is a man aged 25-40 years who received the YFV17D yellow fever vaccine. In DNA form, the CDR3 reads TGTGCCAGCAGTCGGACTTCCGGACCCAATGAGCAGTTCTTC. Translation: CASSRTSGPNEQFF.